This is a list of T cell receptor beta chains from one sample in a study of early T cells in non-severe SARS-CoV-2 infection. MiXCR was run by TCRdb on the 5' RACE reads, yielding one entry per CDR3 protein. The table lists 85,000 to 90,000 distinct CDR3 sequences, roughly 15% of them singletons. Sequencing was carried out using whole blood. The receptors derive from an adult who was a healthcare worker with PCR-confirmed SARS-CoV-2 infection or an uninfected control (not recorded which). Each CDR3 is given with its conserved first and last residue. The D gene is left open where the match is weak. Part of the rows lack a size; the others show once, few, many or a class for expanded clones.

V gene	J gene	D gene	clone size	CDR3 protein	CDR3 DNA
TRBV28	TRBJ2-2	NA	NA	CASSFRHTGELFF	TGTGCCAGCAGTTTCAGACACACCGGGGAGCTGTTTTTT
TRBV24-1	TRBJ2-3	NA	few	CATQRFGSTDTQYF	TGTGCCACCCAGCGCTTCGGGAGCACAGATACGCAGTATTTT
TRBV2	TRBJ2-5	TRBD1	few	CASRRQGVYKETQYF	TGTGCCAGCAGGAGACAGGGGGTGTATAAAGAGACCCAGTACTTC
TRBV11-2	TRBJ2-1	NA	many	CASSLGPLEGSHEQFF	TGTGCCAGCAGCTTAGGACCACTCGAAGGGTCCCATGAGCAGTTCTTC
TRBV5-5	TRBJ1-5	NA	many	CASSLAAAQGPQHF	TGTGCCAGCAGCTTGGCGGCAGCCCAGGGGCCCCAGCATTTT
TRBV5-6	TRBJ2-2	NA	many	CASSPPTGRFPGELFF	TGTGCCAGCAGCCCTCCTACGGGGCGCTTTCCCGGGGAGCTGTTTTTT
TRBV11-1	TRBJ2-1	NA	NA	CASSGGAYNEQFF	TGTGCCAGCAGTGGGGGCGCTTACAATGAGCAGTTCTTC
TRBV5-1	TRBJ2-3	TRBD2	NA	CASSSGTSGMSTDTQYF	TGCGCCAGCAGCTCCGGGACTAGCGGGATGAGCACAGATACGCAGTATTTT
TRBV14	TRBJ1-1	NA	few	CASSQAGMNTEAFF	TGTGCCAGCAGCCAAGCAGGCATGAACACTGAAGCTTTCTTT
TRBV5-1	TRBJ1-5	NA	NA	CASSLDSPSGQPQHF	TGCGCCAGCAGCTTGGATTCCCCTAGCGGTCAGCCCCAGCATTTT
TRBV12-3/TRBV12-4	TRBJ2-3	TRBD2	NA	CASSPTSYTDTQYF	TGTGCCAGCAGCCCGACTAGCTATACAGATACGCAGTATTTT
TRBV2	TRBJ1-3	NA	few	CASSVMAAKSSENTIYF	TGTGCCAGCAGTGTCATGGCGGCGAAGAGCTCTGAAAACACCATATATTTT
TRBV5-1	TRBJ2-1	NA	NA	CASSLARGEQFF	TGCGCCAGCAGCTTGGCCAGAGGTGAGCAGTTCTTC
TRBV4-1	TRBJ2-1	TRBD1	NA	CASSQDRTGLYEQFF	TGCGCCAGCAGCCAAGATAGGACAGGCTTATATGAGCAGTTCTTC
TRBV11-2	TRBJ2-3	TRBD2	few	CASSAQLAGGTDTQYF	TGTGCCAGCAGCGCCCAACTAGCGGGGGGCACAGATACGCAGTATTTT
TRBV30	TRBJ1-1	NA	many	CAWSPLTEAFF	TGTGCCTGGAGTCCTTTGACTGAAGCTTTCTTT
TRBV7-2	TRBJ2-2	NA	few	CASSLARNTGELFF	TGTGCCAGCAGCTTAGCCAGAAACACCGGGGAGCTGTTTTTT
TRBV5-1	TRBJ2-2	NA	NA	CASSLLKNTGELFF	TGCGCCAGCAGCTTGCTTAAGAACACCGGGGAGCTGTTTTTT
TRBV6-6	TRBJ1-2	NA	NA	CASSQWAAFSRYRENYGYTF	TGTGCCAGCAGCCAATGGGCCGCCTTCTCCCGTTACAGGGAGAACTATGGCTACACCTTC
TRBV7-2	TRBJ2-1	TRBD1	few	CASSGQGYNEQFF	TGTGCCAGCTCCGGACAGGGTTACAATGAGCAGTTCTTC
TRBV5-6	TRBJ2-2	NA	few	CASSWGPGVDTGELFF	TGTGCCAGCAGCTGGGGCCCAGGGGTTGACACCGGGGAGCTGTTTTTT
TRBV20-1	TRBJ2-3	NA	NA	CSATGHTLRTDTQYF	TGCAGTGCTACCGGTCATACCCTCCGCACAGATACGCAGTATTTT
TRBV6-1	TRBJ2-2	NA	few	CASWAGELFF	TGTGCCAGCTGGGCCGGGGAGCTGTTTTTT
TRBV3-2	TRBJ1-6	NA	few	CASSQGRLPRQGDRSPLHF	TGTGCCAGCAGCCAAGGTCGGCTACCCAGGCAGGGCGACCGTTCACCCCTCCACTTT
TRBV20-1	TRBJ1-2	NA	NA	CSARDAGNYGYTF	TGCAGTGCTAGAGATGCAGGGAACTATGGCTACACCTTC
TRBV7-2	TRBJ1-2	NA	few	CASSSTGRRGYTF	TGTGCCAGCAGCTCAACAGGGAGGAGGGGCTACACCTTC
TRBV19	TRBJ2-3	TRBD1	few	CASSIRTGGPDTQYF	TGTGCCAGTAGTATCCGTACAGGGGGCCCAGATACGCAGTATTTT
TRBV4-1	TRBJ1-5	NA	many	CASSPRDGDDQPQHF	TGCGCCAGCAGCCCTCGGGACGGAGACGATCAGCCCCAGCATTTT
TRBV9	TRBJ1-1	NA	NA	CASSPQGSEAFF	TGTGCCAGCAGCCCTCAGGGGTCTGAAGCTTTCTTT
TRBV5-1	TRBJ2-6	NA	NA	CASSSWTAVSGANVLTF	TGCGCCAGCAGCTCTTGGACAGCCGTCTCTGGGGCCAACGTCCTGACTTTC
TRBV5-6	TRBJ2-5	TRBD1	NA	CASSFWDRLQETQYF	TGTGCCAGCAGCTTCTGGGACAGACTTCAAGAGACCCAGTACTTC
TRBV18	TRBJ2-5	NA	NA	CASSLTSGETQYF	TGTGCCAGCTCACTGACTAGTGGAGAGACCCAGTACTTC
TRBV30	TRBJ1-2	NA	many	CAWTTQGLLRGGYTF	TGTGCCTGGACCACTCAGGGGTTACTTCGAGGTGGCTACACCTTC
TRBV20-1	TRBJ2-4	TRBD2	many	CSARGLAGGPAKNIQYF	TGCAGTGCTAGAGGCCTAGCGGGGGGGCCGGCCAAAAACATTCAGTACTTC
TRBV11-2	TRBJ2-4	NA	NA	CASSLDQGQDVYF	TGTGCCAGCAGCTTAGATCAGGGGCAAGACGTGTACTTC
TRBV19	TRBJ2-2	NA	NA	CASQGRGRNTGELFF	TGTGCCAGTCAGGGGAGAGGACGGAACACCGGGGAGCTGTTTTTT
TRBV30	TRBJ1-2	TRBD1	many	CAWSIGTGAGYTF	TGTGCCTGGAGTATAGGGACAGGCGCTGGCTACACCTTC
TRBV21-1	TRBJ1-2	NA	few	CASKFISDYGYTF	TGTGCCAGCAAGTTTATTAGCGACTATGGCTACACCTTC
TRBV5-1	TRBJ1-4	NA	many	CASKKVGSNEKLFF	TGCGCCAGCAAAAAAGTGGGTTCTAATGAAAAACTGTTTTTT
TRBV12-3/TRBV12-4	TRBJ2-5	NA	NA	CASSPGDRPRFAQYF	TGTGCCAGCAGTCCTGGGGACCGCCCCAGGTTCGCCCAGTACTTC
TRBV5-1	TRBJ1-1	TRBD1	few	CASSLAGGRGANTEAFF	TGCGCCAGCAGCTTGGCCGGGGGCAGGGGGGCGAACACTGAAGCTTTCTTT
TRBV5-1	TRBJ1-2	TRBD1	NA	CASSVGTGEASYTF	TGCGCCAGCAGCGTCGGGACAGGGGAAGCCAGCTACACCTTC
TRBV20-1	TRBJ1-6	NA	few	CSAALGNHSPLHF	TGCAGTGCTGCCCTCGGAAATCATTCACCCCTCCACTTT
TRBV29-1	TRBJ1-1	NA	few	CSVEMGARTEAFF	TGCAGCGTTGAGATGGGGGCGCGAACTGAAGCTTTCTTT
TRBV29-1	TRBJ2-1	NA	NA	CSVEVGDGGRPYNEQFF	TGCAGCGTTGAAGTTGGAGACGGGGGCCGCCCCTACAATGAGCAGTTCTTC
TRBV2	TRBJ1-1	TRBD1	few	CASKGQGTTEAFF	TGTGCCAGCAAGGGACAGGGGACCACTGAAGCTTTCTTT
TRBV7-9	TRBJ2-5	NA	NA	CASSPNGETQYF	TGTGCCAGCAGCCCGAACGGAGAGACCCAGTACTTC
TRBV12-2	TRBJ1-2	NA	NA	CASRLGGTVSNYGYTF	TGTGCAAGTCGCTTAGGCGGGACAGTGTCTAACTATGGCTACACCTTC
TRBV24-1	TRBJ2-3	NA	NA	CATSDRRVGTDTQYF	TGTGCCACCAGTGATAGGAGGGTTGGCACAGATACGCAGTATTTT
TRBV11-2	TRBJ2-2	TRBD1	NA	CASSPFPLMQGADNTGELFF	TGTGCCAGCAGCCCTTTTCCCTTAATGCAGGGGGCTGATAACACCGGGGAGCTGTTTTTT
TRBV6-2/TRBV6-3	TRBJ1-6	NA	many	CASSYASSQYSPLHF	TGTGCCAGCAGTTACGCCAGTTCCCAATACTCACCCCTCCACTTT
TRBV4-1	TRBJ2-2	TRBD1	NA	CASSQDLDGTGVAGELFF	TGCGCCAGCAGCCAAGATCTTGACGGGACAGGGGTCGCCGGGGAGCTGTTTTTT
TRBV6-5	TRBJ1-1	NA	many	CASSYSAGMNTEAFF	TGTGCCAGCAGTTACTCTGCAGGAATGAACACTGAAGCTTTCTTT
TRBV30	TRBJ1-3	NA	few	CAWSSENFVNTIYF	TGTGCCTGGAGCTCTGAAAATTTTGTTAACACCATATATTTT
TRBV12-3/TRBV12-4	TRBJ1-4	TRBD1	NA	CASSLRDRGREKLFF	TGTGCCAGCAGTCTGCGGGACAGGGGGCGCGAAAAACTGTTTTTT
TRBV5-4	TRBJ1-3	NA	NA	CASSLGLQGGSGNTIYF	TGTGCCAGCAGCTTGGGGCTTCAGGGAGGCTCTGGAAACACCATATATTTT
TRBV2	TRBJ2-6	NA	few	CASSDQLVGANVLTF	TGTGCCAGCAGTGATCAACTAGTGGGGGCCAACGTCCTGACTTTC
TRBV7-9	TRBJ1-6	NA	NA	CASSLGQGGSPLHF	TGTGCCAGCAGCTTAGGCCAGGGCGGCTCACCCCTCCACTTT
TRBV20-1	TRBJ2-3	TRBD1	NA	CSATGGGTDTQYF	TGCAGTGCTACAGGGGGCGGCACAGATACGCAGTATTTT